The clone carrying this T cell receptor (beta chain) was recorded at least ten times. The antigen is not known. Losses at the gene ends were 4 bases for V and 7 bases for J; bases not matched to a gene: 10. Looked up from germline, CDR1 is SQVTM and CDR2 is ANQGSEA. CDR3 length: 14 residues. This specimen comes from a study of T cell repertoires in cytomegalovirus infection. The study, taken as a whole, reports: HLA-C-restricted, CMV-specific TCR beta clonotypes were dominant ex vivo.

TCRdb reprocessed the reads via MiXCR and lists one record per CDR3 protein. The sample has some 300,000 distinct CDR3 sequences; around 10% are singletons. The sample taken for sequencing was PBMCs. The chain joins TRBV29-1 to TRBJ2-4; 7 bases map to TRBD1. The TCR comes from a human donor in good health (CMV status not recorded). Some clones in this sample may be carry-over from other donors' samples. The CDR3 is CSVAEGTAFNIQYF. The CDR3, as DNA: TGCAGCGTTGCAGAGGGGACAGCCTTTAACATTCAGTACTTC.